The clone carrying this T cell receptor (beta chain) was seen a few times. Its target is unknown. The CDR3 is 15 amino acids. CDR1 and CDR2 from the germline V gene are SGHTA and FQGNSA. V lost 0 bases and J lost 4, with 9 bases in between. This specimen belongs to a study of blood T cells in healthy people across ages. Alongside a J-beta primer mix, a sample-barcoded 5' primer served in a second PCR lasting about 6 to 11 cycles. A template-switch adaptor that had 12 random nucleotides put a tag on each cDNA molecule. Each of the samples gave a minimum of 3 million paired-end reads that contained CDR3. MiXCR, run by TCRdb on the 5' RACE reads, gives a single entry per CDR3 protein. The sample contains roughly 500,000 distinct CDR3 sequences, approximately 30% of which appear only once. General study results and limits: Underestimates were what the diversity estimates from one million T cells were considered to be. Older age went with lower TCR beta diversity per million T cells, in a roughly linear way.

The rearrangement joins TRBV7-2 to TRBJ2-2; D might be TRBD1 (6 bases). What was sequenced was blood. The TCR was taken from a woman in her seventies in good health. The CDR3 coding sequence is TGTGCCAGCAGCTTAGCTACAGGGTCCACCGGGGAGCTGTTTTTT. This translates into CASSLATGSTGELFF.